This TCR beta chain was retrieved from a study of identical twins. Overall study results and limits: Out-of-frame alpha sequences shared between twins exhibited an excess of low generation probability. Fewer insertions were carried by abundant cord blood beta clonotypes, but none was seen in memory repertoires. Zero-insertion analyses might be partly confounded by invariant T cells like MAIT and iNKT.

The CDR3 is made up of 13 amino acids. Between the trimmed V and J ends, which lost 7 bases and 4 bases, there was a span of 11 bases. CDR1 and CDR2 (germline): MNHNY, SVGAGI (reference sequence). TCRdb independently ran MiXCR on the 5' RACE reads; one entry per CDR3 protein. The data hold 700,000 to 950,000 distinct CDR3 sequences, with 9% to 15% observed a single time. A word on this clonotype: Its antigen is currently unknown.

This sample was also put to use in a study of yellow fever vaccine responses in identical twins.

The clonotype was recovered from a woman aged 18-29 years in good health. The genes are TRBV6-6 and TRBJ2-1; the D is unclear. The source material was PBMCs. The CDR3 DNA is TGTGCCAGCACCAACCGACTGTACAATGAGCAGTTCTTC. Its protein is CASTNRLYNEQFF.